Below, 14 T cell receptor beta chains from the same sample are listed, as sequenced in a study of T-cell memory formation after mild COVID-19. TCRdb passed the 5' RACE reads through MiXCR, listing each CDR3 protein once. This table has approximately 400,000 distinct CDR3 sequences, approximately 24% appearing once. The source material was PBMCs or a T cell subset sorted from them (not recorded which). Source of these receptors: an adult woman who had mild COVID-19 (a few samples of this study predate the infection). Cell type and time point are not known.

This clonotype was found a few times. The chain uses TRBV12-3 or TRBV12-4 and TRBJ1-5; D possibly corresponds to TRBD1 (6 bases). The germline V and J ends were trimmed by 6 bases and 3 bases, with 15 bases remaining between them. The CDR3 runs 15 residues. The CDR3 sequence is CASSPFGQYNQPQHF. In DNA form, the CDR3 reads TGTGCCAGCAGCCCTTTTGGACAGTACAATCAGCCCCAGCATTTT.

V is TRBV5-1 and J is TRBJ1-2; 9 bases agree with TRBD1. This CDR3 contains 12 residues. J lost 12 bases, V lost 0 bases, and 3 bases had no gene match. Germline V gene sequence: CDR1 SGHRS, CDR2 YFSETQ. The chain's CDR3 is CASSLAGTGNTF. The CDR3 coding sequence is TGCGCCAGCAGCTTGGCCGGGACAGGGAACACCTTC.

This clonotype was recorded a few times. The CDR3 nucleotides are TGCGCCAGCAGCTTTCGGGGGGACCTAATGGAGCAGTACTTC. Translated, it gives CASSFRGDLMEQYF. The chain uses TRBV5-1 and TRBJ2-7; TRBD2 matches at 7 bases. Germline V gene lookup returns CDR1 SGHRS and CDR2 YFSETQ. V lost 2 bases to trimming and J lost 7 bases; unmatched junction nucleotides: 9. The CDR3 sequence is 14 residues long.

Only a few counts were recorded for this clonotype. The V and J genes are TRBV24-1 and TRBJ2-7; no definite D call. Germline V gene sequence: CDR1 KGHDR, CDR2 SFDVKD. This CDR3 contains 14 residues. V lost 0 bases and J 6 bases, leaving 11 bases between the germline ends. The DNA of the CDR3 is TGTGCCACCAGTGATTTGGAGGTCTCGAGCGAGCAGTACTTC. Translating gives CATSDLEVSSEQYF.

This clonotype was recorded many times. The genes are TRBV7-2 and TRBJ2-2; D is undetermined. The ends were cut back, 3 bases at V and 1 base at J, with 6 bases in the middle. The CDR3 runs 14 residues. Per the germline V gene, CDR1 is SGHTA and CDR2 is FQGNSA. The CDR3 DNA sequence: TGTGCCAGCAGCTTGAGAGGGAACACCGGGGAGCTGTTTTTT. Translated: CASSLRGNTGELFF.

The genes are TRBV7-9 and TRBJ2-3; 8 bases fit TRBD1. The V gene end was trimmed by 5 bases and the J gene end by 2 bases; junction bases not matched to a gene: 6. There are 15 residues in the CDR3. The V gene's germline CDR1 is SEHNR and CDR2 FQNEAQ (reference sequence). CDR3 sequence (DNA): TGTGCCAGCAGCCCAGGACAGGGATACACAGATACGCAGTATTTT. Amino acids: CASSPGQGYTDTQYF. Looking up the rest from reference TRBV7-9 and TRBJ2-3 gives the full variable domain: DTGVSQNPRHKITKRGQNVTFRCDPISEHNRLYWYRQTLGQGPEFLTYFQNEAQLEKSRLLSDRFSAERPKGSFSTLEIQRTEQGDSAMYLCASSPGQGYTDTQYFGPGTRLTVL.

The CDR3 loop is CASRTQRPGQGARGYGYTF. CDR3 nucleotide sequence: TGTGCCAGCAGGACTCAGAGACCGGGACAGGGGGCTCGGGGTTATGGCTACACCTTC. The rearrangement links TRBV27 to TRBJ1-2; 12 nucleotides agree with TRBD1. Germline values: CDR1 MNHEY, CDR2 SMNVEV (reference sequence). The CDR3 consists of 19 residues. The V and J ends lost 6 bases and 5 bases, in that order; junction bases with no gene match: 19.

The chain is built from TRBV6-5 and TRBJ1-1; TRBD1 aligns across 10 bases. The germline gives CDR1 MNHEY, CDR2 SVGAGI. The CDR3 loop spans 17 amino acids. V shed 6 bases and J 0 bases; nucleotides not matched to a gene: 10. The CDR3 DNA sequence: TGTGCCAGCAGCGCCCGGGACAGGGGACTACTGAACACTGAAGCTTTCTTT. This sequence encodes CASSARDRGLLNTEAFF.

Only a few counts were recorded for this clonotype. The chain couples TRBV7-6 to TRBJ2-1, with TRBD2 matching over 10 bases. The trim removed 5 bases at V and 6 bases at J, leaving 10 bases unmatched. The CDR3 totals 16 residues. Germline loops: CDR1 SGHVS, CDR2 FNYEAQ. In DNA, the CDR3 is TGTGCCAGCAGCCGCGGGTTCCTAGCGGGAGTCAATGAGCAGTTCTTC. Amino acid sequence: CASSRGFLAGVNEQFF.

This clonotype was detected ten times or more. This rearrangement joins TRBV20-1 to TRBJ2-7; 7 bases agree with TRBD2. The CDR3 is 15 amino acids. CDR1 and CDR2 from the germline V gene are DFQATT and SNEGSKA (reference sequence). The junction had 19 bases not matched to a gene; V was cut back by 5 bases and J by 9 bases. The CDR3 coding sequence is TGCAGTGCTTCGGTCTCGGGCGGGAGAATAGCTCGGCAGTACTTC. Translating gives CSASVSGGRIARQYF.

The chain employs TRBV6-5 and TRBJ2-5; 8 nucleotides line up with TRBD2. Germline CDR1 is MNHEY and CDR2 is SVGAGI. Trimming took 6 bases from V and 1 from J; bases not matched to a gene: 13. The CDR3 contains 17 residues. The CDR3 reads CASRYGSGTHSQETQYF. The DNA of the CDR3 is TGTGCCAGCAGATACGGTAGCGGGACACATAGCCAAGAGACCCAGTACTTC.

This clonotype appeared many times. The V gene is TRBV5-1, the J gene TRBJ1-1; D remains unclear. V gave up 2 bases and J gave up 1 base, with 3 bases separating them. In germline, CDR1 is SGHRS, CDR2 YFSETQ. The CDR3 loop spans 12 amino acids. CDR3 in DNA: TGCGCCAGCAGCTTTGGGAACACTGAAGCTTTCTTT. It specifies CASSFGNTEAFF.

This clonotype appeared a few times. This chain joins TRBV5-1 and TRBJ2-1; TRBD2 matches at 8 bases. J gave up 10 bases and V 2 bases, and 5 bases lay outside the gene matches. CDR3 length equals 13 residues. CDR1 is SGHRS and CDR2 is YFSETQ in the germline V gene. CDR3 nucleotide sequence: TGCGCCAGCAGCTTATCAACTAGCGGCGAGCAGTTCTTC. Translating gives CASSLSTSGEQFF.

The J gene is TRBJ2-1, the V gene TRBV11-2; 14 bases map to TRBD2. The CDR3 sequence is 19 residues long. CDR1 is SGHAT, CDR2 FQNNGV, per germline. J gave up 6 bases and V 1 base, and 11 bases lay outside the gene matches. CDR3 in amino acids: CASSLGSRLAGGPGNEQFF. The CDR3 coding sequence is TGTGCCAGCAGCTTAGGGTCGAGACTAGCGGGGGGGCCGGGCAATGAGCAGTTCTTC.